This T cell receptor beta chain was identified during a study of Graves' ophthalmopathy and Graves' hyperthyroidism. Diagnostic conclusions were grounded in clinical symptoms, serum thyroxine, TRAb, thyroid ultrasound and orbital computed tomography. The germline V gene encodes CDR1 SEHNR and CDR2 FQNEAQ (reference sequence). The CDR3 is 15 amino acids. Trimming stripped 6 bases from V and 5 bases from J, with 20 bases between. The authors amplified TCR beta CDR3 regions, and they did so from RNA transcripts for repertoire sequencing. The workflow started with a first-round RT-PCR run with HTBI primers and then moved on to a second-round multiplex PCR. Each CDR3 protein gets one entry after TCRdb re-called the multiplex PCR reads with MiXCR. The sample records 650,000 to 900,000 distinct CDR3 sequences, roughly 40% being singletons.

This TCR derives from an adult man with Graves' ophthalmopathy. The chain couples TRBV7-9 to TRBJ2-7; D perhaps matches TRBD1 (6 bases). Sequencing was carried out using peripheral blood. The DNA for the CDR3 is TGTGCCAGCAGTCTGACGCAGGGGTTTACTCACGAGCAGTACTTC. It specifies CASSLTQGFTHEQYF.